A single sample gave rise to the 6 T cell receptor beta chains below, sequenced in a study of CD8+ T cells in alopecia areata. In each case, RNA was isolated and then reverse transcribed into cDNA as the sequencing template. TCRdb's copy holds only in-frame clones and misses some; the assay was immunoSEQ multiplex PCR. The sample has some 160,000 clones; about three fifths are singletons. Treatment in this sample: oral pan-JAK inhibitor, 5-10 mg twice daily. Sample: CD4+ T cells sorted from blood, taken at week 4, from a patient treated with tofacitinib. These receptors came from a human donor with alopecia areata.

In this sample, this clone turned up once. The V gene is TRBV6-5, the J gene TRBJ2-1; perhaps TRBD1 as D (5 bases). Trimming stripped 2 bases from V and 9 bases from J, with 17 bases between. Looked up from germline, CDR1 is MNHEY and CDR2 is SVGAGI. CDR3 size: 15 residues. DNA of the CDR3: TGTGCCAGCAGTTACGGGCGCGCAGGGTTAGGTGAGCAGTTCTTC. Protein sequence: CASSYGRAGLGEQFF.

This clone has just a few counts. V is TRBV7-9 and J is TRBJ2-2; the match to TRBD1 covers 7 bases. CDR3 length: 17 residues. The V gene end was trimmed by 5 bases and the J gene end by 0 bases; junction bases not matched to a gene: 9. Germline V lookup: CDR1 SEHNR, CDR2 FQNEAQ (reference sequence). CDR3 in amino acids: CASSPGTVIANTGELFF. The CDR3 DNA is TGTGCCAGCAGCCCCGGGACAGTCATCGCGAACACCGGGGAGCTGTTTTTT.

The chain carries TRBV7-8 and TRBJ2-6; 11 bases agree with TRBD1. V dropped 5 bases and J dropped 1; count of bases not matched to a gene: 7. The CDR3 is 18 amino acids. The V gene's germline CDR1 is SGHVS and CDR2 FQNEAQ. The CDR3 region is CASSPRTGGASGANVLTF. The CDR3 DNA sequence: TGTGCCAGCAGCCCTCGGACAGGGGGCGCATCTGGGGCCAACGTCCTGACTTTC.

The chain joins TRBV30 to TRBJ1-2; perhaps TRBD1 as D (5 bases). The CDR3 is made up of 14 amino acids. Germline CDR1 GTSNPN, CDR2 SVGIG (reference sequence). V gave up 4 bases and J gave up 4 bases, with 16 bases separating them. The CDR3 reads CAWTPAGLGYGYTF. In DNA, the CDR3 is TGTGCCTGGACCCCGGCGGGGCTCGGCTATGGCTACACCTTC.

V usage is TRBV9 and J usage is TRBJ2-5; D is unclear. Germline V gives CDR1 SGDLS, CDR2 YYNGEE. This CDR3 region has 14 residues. The germline V and J ends were trimmed by 2 bases and 0 bases, with 8 bases remaining between them. CDR3 nucleotides: TGTGCCAGCAGCGTGGACGCGTACCAAGAGACCCAGTACTTC. Protein sequence: CASSVDAYQETQYF.

The J gene is TRBJ1-5, the V gene TRBV30; D ambiguous. The CDR3 contains 14 residues. In germline, CDR1 is GTSNPN, CDR2 SVGIG (reference sequence). V lost 0 bases and J 4 bases, leaving 10 bases between the germline ends. CDR3 bases: TGTGCCTGGAGTGTACACAGCCATAATCAGCCCCAGCATTTT. Encoded protein: CAWSVHSHNQPQHF.